The 21 T cell receptor beta chains below all came from one sample that was sequenced in a study of blood T cell repertoires in COVID-19. The assay was immunoSEQ multiplex PCR, and TCRdb's table has in-frame clones only and misses some. The sample yields 100,000 to 140,000 clones, around 80% seen once. The sequencing sample was made of peripheral blood. The receptors derive from a man between 65 and 80 years old with acute or convalescent COVID-19.

V usage is TRBV19 and J usage is TRBJ1-5; a possible D gene is TRBD1 (6 bases). CDR1 and CDR2 (germline): LNHDA, SQIVND (reference sequence). The CDR3 extends over 15 amino acids. V dropped 5 bases and J dropped 3 bases, with 14 bases sitting between them. The CDR3 region is CASSLGQLSNQPQHF. The CDR3 region has the DNA TGTGCCAGTAGTTTAGGACAGCTCTCCAATCAGCCCCAGCATTTT.

The genes are TRBV5-1 and TRBJ2-3, with 7 bases fitting TRBD2. J gave up 7 bases and V 0 bases, and 5 bases lay outside the gene matches. The CDR3 sequence is 14 residues long. Germline V gives CDR1 SGHRS, CDR2 YFSETQ. The DNA of the CDR3 is TGCGCCAGCAGCTTGGTAAGGGAGGGAAATACGCAGTATTTT. Protein: CASSLVREGNTQYF.

V is TRBV7-3 and J is TRBJ2-3; 7 nucleotides agree with TRBD1. The CDR3 is made up of 16 amino acids. The germline V gene has CDR1 SGHTA and CDR2 FQGTGA. The V and J ends lost 0 bases and 2 bases, in that order; junction bases with no gene match: 5. CDR3 bases: TGTGCCAGCAGCTTAACCGGGGACAGTCTCACAGATACGCAGTATTTT. Residues: CASSLTGDSLTDTQYF.

As for this clone: The same CDR3 arises from other DNA sequences in this sample as well. The chain carries TRBV3-1 (or the pseudogene TRBV3-2) and TRBJ1-2, with unresolved D. The CDR3 consists of 12 residues. Between the trimmed V and J ends, which lost 1 base and 8 bases, there was a span of 8 bases. The germline V gene has CDR1 LGHDT and CDR2 YNNKEL (reference sequence). The CDR3 protein is CASSQGGRGYTF. In DNA form, the CDR3 reads TGTGCCAGCAGCCAAGGAGGGCGAGGCTACACCTTC.

CDR3 in DNA: TGCAGTGCTAGTGTCGGAATGACTAGCGGGGGATACGAGCAGTACTTC. Encoded protein: CSASVGMTSGGYEQYF. The chain links TRBV20-1 to TRBJ2-7; 12 nucleotides agree with TRBD2. The V gene's germline CDR1 is DFQATT and CDR2 SNEGSKA (reference sequence). The ends lost 3 bases at V and 4 bases at J; junction bases unmatched: 10. The CDR3 totals 16 residues.

The chain recombines TRBV4-1 with TRBJ2-3, with 10 nucleotides matching TRBD1. The germline V gene has CDR1 MGHRA and CDR2 YSYEKL. The CDR3 consists of 16 residues. Unmatched junction bases numbered 6, after V lost 2 bases and J lost 4 bases. In DNA form, the CDR3 reads TGCGCCAGCAGCCAACCTGGACAGGGGGGCCCAGATACGCAGTATTTT. Protein: CASSQPGQGGPDTQYF.

This clone has just one count. The chain combines TRBV6-5 with TRBJ1-3; D call uncertain. Germline V gene lookup returns CDR1 MNHEY and CDR2 SVGAGI. The CDR3 contains 16 residues. V lost 2 bases and J lost 4, with 15 bases in between. The CDR3 sequence: CASSYNTRSRGNTIYF. The CDR3 DNA sequence: TGTGCCAGCAGTTACAATACCCGCTCTAGAGGAAACACCATATATTTT.

The V gene is TRBV5-4, the J gene TRBJ2-6, with TRBD1 matching 9 bases. V shed 5 bases and J 0 bases; nucleotides not matched to a gene: 6. Germline lookup yields CDR1 SGHNT and CDR2 YYREEE (reference sequence). CDR3 length: 17 residues. The CDR3 sequence is CASSSGQGRSGANVLTF. The CDR3 coding sequence is TGTGCCAGCAGTTCGGGACAGGGCCGCTCTGGGGCCAACGTCCTGACTTTC.

The chain recombines TRBV19 with TRBJ1-4; 11 positions agree with TRBD1. The CDR3 extends over 15 amino acids. Germline V gives CDR1 LNHDA, CDR2 SQIVND (reference sequence). V shed 4 bases and J 5 bases; nucleotides not matched to a gene: 3. In DNA, the CDR3 is TGTGCCAGTAGTACTCGGACAGGGGGCAATGAAAAACTGTTTTTT. Protein sequence: CASSTRTGGNEKLFF.

V is TRBV7-2 and J is TRBJ1-5; the match to TRBD1 covers 8 bases. The CDR3 totals 14 residues. CDR1 and CDR2 from the germline V gene are SGHTA and FQGNSA. V lost 5 bases to trimming and J lost 3 bases; unmatched junction nucleotides: 3. The CDR3 DNA reads TGTGCCAGCAGCCCGGGACAGGCCAATCAGCCCCAGCATTTT. This gives the protein CASSPGQANQPQHF.

For this clone: Compared with germline, one end of the junction differs, possibly owing to a read error. CDR3 amino acids: CASSATGISNEQYF. CDR3 DNA: TGTGCCAGCAGCGCCACGGGAATCTCCAACGAGCAGTACTTC. The rearrangement uses TRBV9 and TRBJ2-7, with D possibly being TRBD2 (5 bases). In germline, CDR1 is SGDLS, CDR2 YYNGEE. This CDR3 is 14 amino acids long.

This chain's CDR3 is CASSPGGQETQYF. The CDR3 DNA reads as TGTGCCAGCTCACCAGGCGGCCAAGAGACCCAGTACTTC. The chain couples TRBV18 to TRBJ2-5; D unresolved. This CDR3 contains 13 residues. Germline CDR1 is KGHSH and CDR2 is LQKENI. Deletions cut 2 bases from V and 1 base from J, with 5 bases between.

V gene TRBV7-8 combines with J gene TRBJ2-2; 9 bases line up with TRBD2. The germline V gene has CDR1 SGHVS and CDR2 FQNEAQ. The V segment lost 8 bases and the J segment 5 bases; nucleotides outside the gene matches: 6. This CDR3 is built from 14 residues. The DNA for the CDR3 is TGTGCCAGCGGGCCTAGCGGGGCTACCGGGGAGCTGTTTTTT. This encodes CASGPSGATGELFF.

The rearrangement links TRBV19 to TRBJ1-5; no reliable D call. The germline CDR1 and CDR2 sequences are LNHDA and SQIVND (reference sequence). The CDR3 extends over 14 amino acids. V was trimmed by 4 bases and J by 3 bases, leaving 10 bases between them. The CDR3 spells CASSNTGDNQPQHF. In nucleotides, the CDR3 is TGTGCCAGTAGTAACACGGGAGACAATCAGCCCCAGCATTTT. The variable domain in full, completed from reference TRBV19 and TRBJ1-5, reads DGGITQSPKYLFRKEGQNVTLSCEQNLNHDAMYWYRQDPGQGLRLIYYSQIVNDFQKGDIAEGYSVSREKKESFPLTVTSAQKNPTAFYLCASSNTGDNQPQHFGDGTRLSIL.

V usage is TRBV5-1 and J usage is TRBJ1-5, with 8 bases matching TRBD1. The junction had 2 bases not matched to a gene; V was cut back by 4 bases and J by 2 bases. The CDR3 contains 14 residues. The V gene's germline CDR1 is SGHRS and CDR2 YFSETQ. In DNA form, the CDR3 reads TGCGCCAGCAGCGAGGACAGGGGCAATCAGCCCCAGCATTTT. This codes for CASSEDRGNQPQHF. Full variable domain (missing parts from reference TRBV5-1 and TRBJ1-5): KAGVTQTPRYLIKTRGQQVTLSCSPISGHRSVSWYQQTPGQGLQFLFEYFSETQRNKGNFPGRFSGRQFSNSRSEMNVSTLELGDSALYLCASSEDRGNQPQHFGDGTRLSIL.

CDR3 sequence: CASSYRGNSGNTIYF. CDR3 in DNA: TGTGCCAGCAGTTACCGCGGGAACTCTGGAAACACCATATATTTT. The chain links TRBV6-5 to TRBJ1-3; D call uncertain. The germline V and J ends were trimmed by 2 bases and 0 bases, with 8 bases remaining between them. The CDR3 contains 15 residues. CDR1 and CDR2 from the germline V gene are MNHEY and SVGAGI.

This clone was counted a few times. V and J are TRBV7-2 and TRBJ1-2, with D perhaps TRBD1 (5 bases). The CDR3 loop spans 15 amino acids. V lost 3 bases to trimming and J lost 4 bases, with 15 bases between them. Per germline, CDR1 SGHTA and CDR2 FQGNSA. The CDR3 DNA sequence: TGTGCCAGCAGCTTCGGGGGGGAGTCCCTCTATGGCTACACCTTC. Amino acids: CASSFGGESLYGYTF.

The chain recombines TRBV5-8 with TRBJ1-6; the D gene is possibly TRBD1 (6 bases). CDR1 SGHTS and CDR2 YDEGEE come from the germline V gene. This CDR3 spans 13 amino acids. V was trimmed by 4 bases and J by 7 bases, leaving 9 bases between them. The CDR3 loop is CASSPGQNSPLHF. The CDR3 DNA follows: TGTGCCAGCAGCCCCGGACAGAATTCACCCCTCCACTTT.

V and J are TRBV6-5 and TRBJ1-1; TRBD1 matches 7 bases. Germline V gene data show CDR1 as MNHEY and CDR2 as SVGAGI. V lost 5 bases to trimming and J lost 7 bases; unmatched junction nucleotides: 4. This CDR3 region has 12 residues. The CDR3 nucleotides are TGTGCCAGCAGTAGGGACAGCTATGAAGCTTTCTTT. This codes for CASSRDSYEAFF.

As concerns this clone: The sample holds other DNA sequences that translate to the same CDR3. The gene calls are TRBV10-3 and TRBJ1-2, with 8 bases that match TRBD1. V dropped 4 bases and J dropped 2; count of bases not matched to a gene: 0. This CDR3 is 13 amino acids long. Germline-derived CDR1 and CDR2 are ENHRY and SYGVKD. CDR3 region: CAISGDRNYGYTF. The CDR3, as DNA: TGTGCCATCAGTGGGGACAGGAACTATGGCTACACCTTC.

Only a few counts were recorded for this clone. V gene TRBV5-1 combines with J gene TRBJ1-1, with 7 positions matching TRBD1. V trimming: 4 bases; J trimming: 5 bases; junction bases outside the gene matches: 14. Per the germline V gene, CDR1 is SGHRS and CDR2 is YFSETQ. The CDR3 is 16 amino acids. CDR3 nucleotide sequence: TGCGCCAGCAGCGCCCTCAAAACACAGGGGTCAACTGAAGCTTTCTTT. Residues: CASSALKTQGSTEAFF.